The 25 T cell receptor beta chains listed next were all sequenced from one sample in a study of T-cell memory formation after mild COVID-19. TCRdb passed the 5' RACE reads through MiXCR, listing each CDR3 protein once. This sample has about 270,000 distinct CDR3 sequences, with 15% found just once. The specimen was PBMCs or a T cell subset sorted from them (not recorded which). The receptors were sampled from an adult woman who had mild COVID-19 (a few samples of this study predate the infection). Cell type and time point are not known.

This chain uses TRBV20-1 with TRBJ2-7; D unclear. CDR3 length: 14 residues. In germline, CDR1 is DFQATT, CDR2 SNEGSKA (reference sequence). V lost 6 bases to trimming and J lost 9 bases, with 24 bases between them. CDR3 DNA sequence: TGCAGTGCCCCGAAGGCGGTCCTACTGCATGGGCAGTACTTC. Its protein product is CSAPKAVLLHGQYF.

This clonotype was counted between two and nine times. This sequence joins TRBV12-3 or TRBV12-4 and TRBJ2-3; TRBD1 might be the D (6 bases). The CDR3 runs 15 residues. Deletions cut 5 bases from V and 3 bases from J, with 15 bases between. The CDR3 loop is CASSERTGFTDTQYF. CDR3 nucleotides: TGTGCCAGCAGTGAACGTACAGGGTTTACAGATACGCAGTATTTT.

V and J are TRBV5-1 and TRBJ2-3; 10 bases are shared with TRBD2. V was pared by 5 bases and J by 4 bases, with 10 bases of the junction left unmatched. The length of the CDR3 is 16 residues. CDR1 is SGHRS, CDR2 YFSETQ, per germline. The DNA for the CDR3 is TGCGCCAGCAGTCAACTCACTAGCGGGGACCCAGATACGCAGTATTTT. Translated: CASSQLTSGDPDTQYF.

This clonotype was counted only a few times. The rearrangement joins TRBV7-9 to TRBJ2-5; 9 nucleotides agree with TRBD1. The V segment lost 11 bases and the J segment 4 bases; nucleotides outside the gene matches: 11. The germline CDR1 and CDR2 sequences are SEHNR and FQNEAQ (reference sequence). The CDR3 extends over 14 amino acids. The CDR3 DNA reads TGTGCCCGACTCCGGGACAGGGCGCCAGAGACCCAGTACTTC. Its translation: CARLRDRAPETQYF.

The genes are TRBV5-6 and TRBJ2-5; 10 nucleotides match TRBD1. J was trimmed by 4 bases and V by 5 bases; bases with no gene match: 8. This CDR3 has 15 residues. The germline V gene encodes CDR1 SGHDT and CDR2 YYEEEE. This CDR3 reads CASSTGTGVRETQYF. Here the CDR3 DNA reads TGTGCCAGCAGTACCGGGACAGGGGTGCGAGAGACCCAGTACTTC.

This clonotype has more than one count but fewer than ten. The gene calls are TRBV30 and TRBJ1-1; the match to TRBD1 covers 8 bases. Germline CDR1 and CDR2: GTSNPN and SVGIG (reference sequence). The J segment lost 7 bases and the V segment lost 2 bases, leaving 9 bases of the junction unmatched. This CDR3 comprises 14 residues. The CDR3 region has the DNA TGTGCCTGGAGTCTAGGACAGGGAAGAATTGAAGCTTTCTTT. Translating gives CAWSLGQGRIEAFF.

CDR3 DNA: TGTGCCAGCAGCGACAGGGCAACTAATGAAAAACTGTTTTTT. It yields the protein CASSDRATNEKLFF. This sequence joins TRBV9 and TRBJ1-4, with D possibly being TRBD1 (6 bases). The CDR3 has 14 amino acids. V lost 3 bases to trimming and J lost 0 bases, with 6 bases between them. Germline V gives CDR1 SGDLS, CDR2 YYNGEE. Filled out from reference TRBV9 and TRBJ1-4, the complete variable domain reads DSGVTQTPKHLITATGQRVTLRCSPRSGDLSVYWYQQSLDQGLQFLIQYYNGEERAKGNILERFSAQQFPDLHSELNLSSLELGDSALYFCASSDRATNEKLFFGSGTQLSVL.

This clonotype was seen more than once but under ten times. The rearrangement joins TRBV30 to TRBJ1-1, with 8 bases fitting TRBD1. J lost 3 bases, V lost 5 bases, and 5 bases had no gene match. The CDR3 contains 13 residues. Germline assignment: CDR1 GTSNPN and CDR2 SVGIG (reference sequence). CDR3 loop: CAWGGQEDTEAFF. The CDR3 nucleotides read TGTGCCTGGGGGGGACAGGAAGACACTGAAGCTTTCTTT.

Ten or more counts support this clonotype. This sequence joins TRBV10-3 and TRBJ2-7; 7 bases agree with TRBD2. The CDR3 runs to 12 residues. V shed 5 bases, J shed 9 bases, and the junction held 7 bases outside the gene matches. Germline assignment: CDR1 ENHRY and CDR2 SYGVKD. Here the CDR3 reads CAISQTPGGQYF. The DNA of the CDR3 is TGTGCCATCAGTCAGACTCCGGGAGGGCAGTACTTC.

The V gene is TRBV10-3, the J gene TRBJ2-3; D gene uncertain. CDR3 length equals 14 residues. Germline V gives CDR1 ENHRY, CDR2 SYGVKD. The ends were cut back, 2 bases at V and 2 bases at J, with 8 bases in the middle. The CDR3 region has the DNA TGTGCCATCAGTGAGAACGCCCCCACAGATACGCAGTATTTT. It encodes CAISENAPTDTQYF.

CDR3 sequence: CASSTGLSYEQYF. DNA of the CDR3: TGTGCCAGCAGTACAGGGTTGTCCTACGAGCAGTACTTC. The chain joins TRBV6-2 or TRBV6-3 to TRBJ2-7; a weak D match, TRBD1 (6 bases). In germline, CDR1 is MNHEY, CDR2 SVGEGT. This CDR3 is 13 amino acids long. V lost 5 bases and J lost 1, with 9 bases in between.

Only a few counts were recorded for this clonotype. V is TRBV7-9 and J is TRBJ2-3; D gene unclear. Germline V lookup: CDR1 SEHNR, CDR2 FQNEAQ (reference sequence). This CDR3 is 13 amino acids long. V lost 10 bases and J 0 bases, leaving 11 bases between the germline ends. The DNA of the CDR3 is TGTGCCACCACCGGTGGAAGCACAGATACGCAGTATTTT. This encodes CATTGGSTDTQYF.

V is TRBV5-1 and J is TRBJ1-1; D gene unclear. Trimming took off 6 bases at V and 3 bases at J, with 12 bases between the two ends. Per germline, CDR1 SGHRS and CDR2 YFSETQ. The CDR3 runs 13 residues. The CDR3, as DNA: TGCGCCAGCATCCTTCAAGGTTACACTGAAGCTTTCTTT. This sequence encodes CASILQGYTEAFF. The complete variable domain, with remaining parts taken from reference TRBV5-1 and TRBJ1-1, reads KAGVTQTPRYLIKTRGQQVTLSCSPISGHRSVSWYQQTPGQGLQFLFEYFSETQRNKGNFPGRFSGRQFSNSRSEMNVSTLELGDSALYLCASILQGYTEAFFGQGTRLTVV.

The V gene is TRBV5-1, the J gene TRBJ2-1; unclear D gene. The CDR3 totals 14 residues. Germline V gene sequence: CDR1 SGHRS, CDR2 YFSETQ. The V gene lost 0 bases and the J gene lost 5 bases, with 9 bases spanning the gap. CDR3 sequence reads: CASSLELFNNEQFF. The DNA of the CDR3 is TGCGCCAGCAGCTTGGAACTGTTTAACAATGAGCAGTTCTTC.

This clonotype was counted between two and nine times. The genes are TRBV18 and TRBJ2-6; D unclear. There are 17 residues in the CDR3. Between the trimmed V and J ends, which lost 3 bases and 2 bases, there was a span of 14 bases. In germline, CDR1 is KGHSH, CDR2 LQKENI. In nucleotides, the CDR3 is TGTGCCAGCTCACCCCTCGACCCCCCCACTGGGGCCAACGTCCTGACTTTC. It codes for CASSPLDPPTGANVLTF.

This clonotype has more than one count but fewer than ten. The rearrangement uses TRBV3-1 and TRBJ2-7; D is unresolved. The CDR3 covers 13 residues. V lost 1 base to trimming and J lost 7 bases, with 11 bases between them. The germline V gene has CDR1 LGHDT and CDR2 YNNKEL (reference sequence). CDR3 coding DNA: TGTGCCAGCAGCCAAGGCGGTCCCTGGGAGCAGTACTTC. Its translation is CASSQGGPWEQYF.

This clonotype was seen only once. The rearrangement uses TRBV7-2 and TRBJ1-6; D is ambiguous. The germline gives CDR1 SGHTA, CDR2 FQGNSA. V was clipped by 3 bases and J by 6 bases, with 12 bases between them. The CDR3 totals 15 residues. CDR3 amino acids: CASSFAQFPNSPLHF. The CDR3 nucleotides are TGTGCCAGCAGCTTTGCCCAATTTCCTAATTCACCCCTCCACTTT.

This clonotype has a handful of counts. The chain uses TRBV12-3 or TRBV12-4 and TRBJ1-6; 8 bases align to TRBD1. The CDR3 covers 16 residues. V shed 6 bases, J shed 3 bases, and the junction held 7 bases outside the gene matches. The DNA for the CDR3 is TGTGCCAGCAGCCCAGCAGGGGGCGGCTATAATTCACCCCTCCACTTT. Protein sequence: CASSPAGGGYNSPLHF.

J is TRBJ2-5 and V is TRBV27; D is undetermined. Germline-derived CDR1 and CDR2 are MNHEY and SMNVEV (reference sequence). This CDR3 contains 13 residues. V dropped 8 bases and J dropped 1 base, with 11 bases sitting between them. Here the CDR3 reads CASGTLAQETQYF. The CDR3, as DNA: TGTGCCAGCGGTACCCTGGCCCAAGAGACCCAGTACTTC.

This clonotype came up a few times. The J gene is TRBJ1-2, the V gene TRBV25-1, with 10 bases lining up with TRBD1. The CDR3 runs 15 residues. Losses at the gene ends were 5 bases for V and 5 bases for J; bases not matched to a gene: 8. The germline V gene has CDR1 MGHDK and CDR2 SYGVNS. CDR3 loop: CASSRGTGDLYGYTF. The CDR3 nucleotides are TGTGCCAGCAGTCGTGGGACAGGGGATTTGTATGGCTACACCTTC.

This clonotype was seen only a few times. The rearrangement joins TRBV12-3 or TRBV12-4 to TRBJ1-1, with TRBD1 identical over 11 bases. Trimming cost V 5 bases and J 5 bases; bases outside gene matches: 7. The CDR3 extends over 15 amino acids. The DNA for the CDR3 is TGTGCCAGCAGTACCTCCGGGACAGGGGGTACTGAAGCTTTCTTT. It translates to CASSTSGTGGTEAFF.

The chain is built from TRBV7-2 and TRBJ2-7; D possibly corresponds to TRBD2 (6 bases). Germline values: CDR1 SGHTA, CDR2 FQGNSA. CDR3 length: 15 residues. Trimming cost V 5 bases and J 2 bases, with 16 bases left between them. The CDR3 loop is CASSLGGTATYEQYF. The CDR3 coding sequence is TGTGCCAGCAGCCTCGGCGGGACGGCAACCTACGAGCAGTACTTC.

This clonotype was seen more than once but under ten times. This chain uses TRBV12-3 or TRBV12-4 with TRBJ2-1; TRBD2 matches at 12 bases. CDR3 size: 14 residues. The V gene end was trimmed by 6 bases and the J gene end by 7 bases; junction bases not matched to a gene: 4. The CDR3 loop is CASRLAGGQNEQFF. As DNA, the CDR3 is TGTGCCAGCAGACTAGCGGGAGGTCAAAATGAGCAGTTCTTC.

The V and J genes are TRBV20-1 and TRBJ2-2; 8 bases map to TRBD1. Per germline, CDR1 DFQATT and CDR2 SNEGSKA (reference sequence). After removal of 2 bases from V and 4 bases from J, the junction contained 0 bases not matched to a gene. CDR3 length equals 13 residues. In DNA, the CDR3 is TGCAGTGCTAGACAGGGGGCCACCGGGGAGCTGTTTTTT. Protein: CSARQGATGELFF.

J is TRBJ1-5 and V is TRBV5-1; D possibly corresponds to TRBD1 (6 bases). Germline CDR1 reads SGHRS; CDR2 reads YFSETQ. The CDR3 is 14 amino acids. V lost 4 bases to trimming and J lost 7 bases, with 15 bases between them. The CDR3 reads CASSEVGGRQPQHF. In DNA, the CDR3 is TGCGCCAGCAGCGAGGTCGGGGGGCGACAGCCCCAGCATTTT.